The 6 T cell receptor beta chains in this list originate from one sample, sequenced in a study of blood T cell repertoires in COVID-19. The table came from immunoSEQ multiplex PCR; TCRdb's copy has only in-frame clones and leaves some out. Counted here are hundreds of thousands of clones, roughly 89% occurring once; the ten biggest clones make up around 1.7%. Sequencing was carried out using PBMCs or T cells enriched from blood (not recorded which). The receptor source for this set is a woman younger than 30 with acute COVID-19.

The DNA of the CDR3 is TGTGCCAGCAGTTACGCTTGGGGGCAGGATACGCAGTATTTT. Protein: CASSYAWGQDTQYF. This rearrangement joins TRBV6-5 to TRBJ2-3; possible D gene TRBD1, 6 bases. This CDR3 has 14 residues. Trimming took 2 bases from V and 6 from J, leaving 12 bases between them. The V gene's germline CDR1 is MNHEY and CDR2 SVGAGI.

This clone appeared a few times. The chain uses TRBV11-2 and TRBJ2-7; D perhaps matches TRBD1 (6 bases). Germline V gene sequence: CDR1 SGHAT, CDR2 FQNNGV. V was shortened by 4 bases and J by 6 bases, with 22 bases between the two germline ends. The CDR3 has 16 amino acids. The CDR3 DNA sequence: TGTGCCAGCAGCTCCCAAGTAGCGACAGGCTCGGGCGAGCAGTACTTC. Translated: CASSSQVATGSGEQYF.

The gene calls are TRBV7-9 and TRBJ2-3, with 8 bases identical to TRBD2. The J segment lost 6 bases and the V segment lost 2 bases, leaving 13 bases of the junction unmatched. CDR1 and CDR2 (germline): SEHNR, FQNEAQ (reference sequence). The CDR3 is 17 residues long. The CDR3 DNA follows: TGTGCCAGCAGCTTATACAGCGGGAGTCCTGTTTTTGATACGCAGTATTTT. Translation gives CASSLYSGSPVFDTQYF.

The J gene is TRBJ2-1, the V gene TRBV21-1; TRBD1, the table's D call, lacks a check against the DNA. TRBV21-1 is a documented pseudogene. The CDR3 is 17 amino acids. CDR3 loop: CASSKMDRRSGGNEQFF. In DNA, the CDR3 is TGTGCCAGCAGCAAAATGGACAGGAGGTCTGGGGGCAATGAGCAGTTCTTC.

J is TRBJ1-1 and V is TRBV30, with TRBD1 as a possible D gene (5 bases). CDR1 and CDR2 (germline): GTSNPN, SVGIG (reference sequence). This CDR3 spans 15 amino acids. Trimming pared 0 bases from V and 2 bases from J, leaving 13 bases between. The CDR3 spells CAWSVHRGINTEAFF. As DNA, the CDR3 is TGTGCCTGGAGTGTACATCGGGGGATAAACACTGAAGCTTTCTTT.

This chain links TRBV28 with TRBJ1-6, with D uncertain. The CDR3 covers 14 residues. V shed 3 bases and J shed 7 bases, with 10 bases lying between them. Germline values: CDR1 MDHEN, CDR2 SYDVKM. The CDR3, as DNA: TGTGCCAGCAGTTTTTGGTCGGGAAATTCACCCCTCCACTTT. This translates into CASSFWSGNSPLHF.